Listed below are T cell receptor beta chains from one sample, sequenced in a study of shared clonotypes between healthy human individuals. Profiled with immunoSEQ multiplex PCR; TCRdb holds only in-frame clones, not every one. The sample has about 1.1 million clones, about 80% seen once. Sequenced sample: memory CD4+ T cells from PBMCs. The source is a man aged 18-30 years in good health. Some clones in this sample may be carry-over from other donors' samples. CDR3s include the opening cysteine and the closing phenylalanine or tryptophan. Each record gives: J gene, D gene, clone size, V gene, CDR3 DNA, CDR3 protein. A D gene is named only where the DNA matches it firmly. The listing skips clone size in some rows; elsewhere it reads once, few, many or a size class.

>TRBJ2-1|TRBD2|once|TRBV7-6
TGTGCCAGCAGCCGAGTAGCGGGTCGCTCCTACAATGAGCAGTTCTTC
CASSRVAGRSYNEQFF
>TRBJ2-7|.|.|TRBV5-1
TGCGCCAGCAGCTTCTGGCAGGCCGACTACGAGCAGTACTTC
CASSFWQADYEQYF
>TRBJ2-3|TRBD2|.|TRBV5-1
TGCGCCAGCAGCTTGGCGGCTAGCGGGAGTGGCGCAGATACGCAGTATTTT
CASSLAASGSGADTQYF
>TRBJ1-5|TRBD1|.|TRBV30
TGTGCCTGGAGCGGACAGGGGTTGGGGAATCAGCCCCAGCATTTT
CAWSGQGLGNQPQHF
>TRBJ1-4|.|few|TRBV18
TGTGCCAGCTCACCAGGGGAGAAACTGTTTTTT
CASSPGEKLFF
>TRBJ2-7|TRBD2|.|TRBV27
TGTGCCAGCAGCATTTTTAGTGGGACTAGCGGGGCAGCCTACGAGCAGTACTTC
CASSIFSGTSGAAYEQYF
>TRBJ1-5|.|once|TRBV2
TGTGCCAGCAGGGGGATAAGCAATCAGCCCCAGCATTTT
CASRGISNQPQHF
>TRBJ2-2|.|.|TRBV7-8
TGTGCCAGCAGCGTGACGAGTTCGGTGTCCGGGGAGCTGTTTTTT
CASSVTSSVSGELFF
>TRBJ2-7|TRBD2|.|TRBV18
TGTGCCAGCTCACCCCAACCGGGGGGGGACGCTTTGGACGAGCAGTACTTC
CASSPQPGGDALDEQYF
>TRBJ2-1|TRBD2|.|TRBV27
TGTGCCAGCAGTTCCGATACTAGCGGGAATAGCAATGAGCAGTTCTTC
CASSSDTSGNSNEQFF
>TRBJ2-7|TRBD1|.|TRBV28
TGTGCCAGCAGAACCCGGGACAGGGGGTCCCTTGAGTACTTC
CASRTRDRGSLEYF
>TRBJ2-3|.|.|TRBV21-1
TGTGCCAGCAGCAAAAATCGTGCCAGGGGCACAGATACGCAGTATTTT
CASSKNRARGTDTQYF
>TRBJ1-6|.|.|TRBV2
TGTGCCAGCAGTGCGCAGGGGCCACCCCTCCACTTT
CASSAQGPPLHF
>TRBJ2-1|TRBD2|.|TRBV18
TGTGCCAGCCGTCCCCGGGGGCAATTGAGCGGGAGTCAGAATGAGCAGTTCTTC
CASRPRGQLSGSQNEQFF
>TRBJ2-5|TRBD2|.|TRBV7-9
TGTGCCAGCAGCTCTCGACTAGCCCGAGTAGTAGAGACCCAGTACTTC
CASSSRLARVVETQYF
>TRBJ2-2|.|.|TRBV30
TGTGCCTGGAGTGTTCTAAACACCGGGGAGCTGTTTTTT
CAWSVLNTGELFF
>TRBJ1-1|.|.|TRBV11-2
TGTGCCAGCAGCCCCCGCCCAGGGGTGAACACTGAAGCTTTCTTT
CASSPRPGVNTEAFF
>TRBJ1-5|TRBD1|.|TRBV6-1
TGTGCCAGCAGTCGAGGGACAGGGCAGACCCAGCCCCAGCATTTT
CASSRGTGQTQPQHF
>TRBJ1-1|.|.|TRBV2
TGTGCCAGCAGTGAACAAGGGGTTTTCGAGAACACTGAAGCTTTCTTT
CASSEQGVFENTEAFF
>TRBJ2-5|.|.|TRBV9
TGTGCCAGCAGCCGGTATTGGGACGCACGGGAGACCCAGTACTTC
CASSRYWDARETQYF
>TRBJ2-7|TRBD1|once|TRBV18
TGTGCCAGCTCAGACAGGGGAGACGAGCAGTACTTC
CASSDRGDEQYF
>TRBJ1-3|.|.|TRBV9
TGTGCCAGCAGCGCGCGACAGGACTCTGGAAACACCATATATTTT
CASSARQDSGNTIYF
>TRBJ1-2|.|.|TRBV18
TGTGCCAGCTCACCAGAATTAAGGGCTGGCTACACCTTC
CASSPELRAGYTF
>TRBJ2-1|.|.|TRBV9
TGTGCCAGCAGCCCGGTGGGGCCGCACCTCTCCTACAATGAGCAGTTCTTC
CASSPVGPHLSYNEQFF
>TRBJ1-1|.|once|TRBV29-1
TGCAGCGTCCCCAGGGGCCCCGGGGACACTGAAGCTTTCTTT
CSVPRGPGDTEAFF
>TRBJ2-7|.|.|TRBV7-9
TGTGCCAGCAGCTTAGGCCCAGAGTACGAGCAGTACTTC
CASSLGPEYEQYF
>TRBJ2-3|TRBD2|.|TRBV18
TGTGCCAGCTCACCGCGAGGGACTAGCGGGAGTAACACAGATACGCAGTATTTT
CASSPRGTSGSNTDTQYF
>TRBJ2-1|.|once|TRBV7-9
TGTGCCAGCAGCTTAGGAATCCGGGACCAGTTCTTC
CASSLGIRDQFF
>TRBJ2-2|.|.|TRBV10-3
TGTGCCATCAGTGAGGTGCGGGCCACCGGGGAGCTGTTTTTT
CAISEVRATGELFF
>TRBJ2-7|.|many|TRBV19
TGTGCCAGTAGTAAGGGGATTAAGGGCGAGCAGTACTTC
CASSKGIKGEQYF
>TRBJ2-7|.|.|TRBV7-3
TGTGCCAGCAGCCCCGGCTCAAATAGGGACGAGCAGTACTTC
CASSPGSNRDEQYF
>TRBJ2-2|.|.|TRBV2
TGTGCCAGCAGTGACCCGACAGGGAACACCGGGGAGCTGTTTTTT
CASSDPTGNTGELFF
>TRBJ1-1|.|once|TRBV7-2
TGTGCCAGCAGCTTAACAAAGAACACTGAAGCTTTCTTT
CASSLTKNTEAFF
>TRBJ1-5|TRBD1|few|TRBV30
TGTGCCTGGAGTGTCCGGCAGGGGGCAGGGCCCCAGCATTTT
CAWSVRQGAGPQHF
>TRBJ1-1|.|.|TRBV5-4
TGTGCCAGCAGCTTGGAGGTCATGAACACTGAAGCTTTCTTT
CASSLEVMNTEAFF
>TRBJ2-7|.|.|TRBV19
TGTGCCAGTAGTATAGCGGGCACAGGAAGCTCCTACGAGCAGTACTTC
CASSIAGTGSSYEQYF
>TRBJ2-2|.|.|TRBV9
TGTGCCAGCAGCGTAAGAGGATCTAACACCGGGGAGCTGTTTTTT
CASSVRGSNTGELFF
>TRBJ2-5|.|.|TRBV19
TGTGCCAGTAGTGCTTCGCTCGGGACAAACCAAGAGACCCAGTACTTC
CASSASLGTNQETQYF
>TRBJ2-5|TRBD2|.|TRBV29-1
TGCAGCCCTCGACTAGCCCCTCAAGAGACCCAGTACTTC
CSPRLAPQETQYF
>TRBJ1-4|.|.|TRBV9
TGTGCCAGCAGCCCCAGCGGGGGGACTTATGAAAAACTGTTTTTT
CASSPSGGTYEKLFF
>TRBJ1-1|.|.|TRBV18
TGTGCCAGCTTGAATTACGTGGGGAACACTGAAGCTTTCTTT
CASLNYVGNTEAFF
>TRBJ2-7|.|.|TRBV30
TGTGCCTGGAGTTCTGGGGTCGAGCAGTACTTC
CAWSSGVEQYF
>TRBJ2-1|.|.|TRBV7-2
TGTGCCAGCAGCTTAGAGTGGCGGGACCATGAGCAGTTCTTC
CASSLEWRDHEQFF
>TRBJ2-5|TRBD1|.|TRBV2
TGTGCCAGCAGTACCCCGGGGGGGACAGGGGGCGTGGGAGAGACCCAGTACTTC
CASSTPGGTGGVGETQYF
>TRBJ1-1|.|.|TRBV28
TGTGCCAGCACTCTGAACACTGAAGCTTTCTTT
CASTLNTEAFF
>TRBJ1-1|.|.|TRBV7-8
TGTGCCAGCAGCTCCGGGGAGATAGCTTTCTTT
CASSSGEIAFF